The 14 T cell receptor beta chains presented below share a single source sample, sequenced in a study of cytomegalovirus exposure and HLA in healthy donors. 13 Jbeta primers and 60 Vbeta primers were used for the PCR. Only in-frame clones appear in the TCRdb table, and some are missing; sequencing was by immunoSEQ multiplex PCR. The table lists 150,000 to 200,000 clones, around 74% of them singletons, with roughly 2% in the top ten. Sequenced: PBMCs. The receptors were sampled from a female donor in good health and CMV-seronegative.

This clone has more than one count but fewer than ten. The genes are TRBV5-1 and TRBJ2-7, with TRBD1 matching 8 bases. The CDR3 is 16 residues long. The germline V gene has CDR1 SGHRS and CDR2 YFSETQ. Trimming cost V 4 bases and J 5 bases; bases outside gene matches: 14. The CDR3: CASSGSRAGGQHEQYF. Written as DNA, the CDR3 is TGCGCCAGCAGCGGCTCAAGGGCAGGGGGCCAACACGAGCAGTACTTC.

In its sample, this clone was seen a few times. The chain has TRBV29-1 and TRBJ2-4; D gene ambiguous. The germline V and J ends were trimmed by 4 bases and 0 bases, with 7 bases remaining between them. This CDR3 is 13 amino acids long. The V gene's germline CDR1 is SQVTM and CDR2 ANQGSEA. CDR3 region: CSVGGLAKNIQYF. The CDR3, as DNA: TGCAGCGTTGGCGGATTAGCCAAAAACATTCAGTACTTC.

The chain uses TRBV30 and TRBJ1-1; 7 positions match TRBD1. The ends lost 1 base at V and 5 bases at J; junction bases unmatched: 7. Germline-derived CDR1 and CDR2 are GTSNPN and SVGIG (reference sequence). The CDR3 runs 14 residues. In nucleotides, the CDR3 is TGTGCCTGGAGTGACTACAGGGGACGGACTGAAGCTTTCTTT. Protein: CAWSDYRGRTEAFF.

The CDR3 here is CASSSPSIINQPQHF. The CDR3 DNA reads TGTGCCAGCAGTTCCCCCTCTATAATCAATCAGCCCCAGCATTTT. This chain connects TRBV28 to TRBJ1-5; D uncertain. Per the germline V gene, CDR1 is MDHEN and CDR2 is SYDVKM. V was clipped by 4 bases and J by 3 bases, with 13 bases between them. CDR3 size: 15 residues.

The CDR3 nucleotides are TGCGCCAGCAGCTTTACGGAGAGCTCCTATAATTCACCCCTCCACTTT. This encodes CASSFTESSYNSPLHF. The chain has TRBV5-1 and TRBJ1-6; no definite D call. Germline V gene lookup returns CDR1 SGHRS and CDR2 YFSETQ. The CDR3 length is 16 residues. Trimming shortened V by 2 bases and J by 0 bases, and 9 bases separated the two germline ends.

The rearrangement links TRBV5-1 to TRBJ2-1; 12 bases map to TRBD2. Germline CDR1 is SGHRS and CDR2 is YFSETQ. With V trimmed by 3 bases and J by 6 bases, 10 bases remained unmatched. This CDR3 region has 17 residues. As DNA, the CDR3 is TGCGCCAGCAGCTCCGGGACTAGCGGGTCAGCAATCAATGAGCAGTTCTTC. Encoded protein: CASSSGTSGSAINEQFF.

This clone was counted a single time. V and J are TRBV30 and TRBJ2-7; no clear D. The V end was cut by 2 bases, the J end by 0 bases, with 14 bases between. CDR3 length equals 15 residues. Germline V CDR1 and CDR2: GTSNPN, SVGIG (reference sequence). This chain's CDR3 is CAWSPPTLRSYEQYF. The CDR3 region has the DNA TGTGCCTGGAGTCCCCCGACTTTACGCTCCTACGAGCAGTACTTC.

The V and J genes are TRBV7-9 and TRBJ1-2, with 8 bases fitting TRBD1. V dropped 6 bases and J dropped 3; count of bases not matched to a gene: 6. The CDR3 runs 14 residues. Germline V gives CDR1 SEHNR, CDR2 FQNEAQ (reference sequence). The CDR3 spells CASSFTGGYYGYTF. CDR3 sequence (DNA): TGTGCCAGCAGTTTTACAGGGGGTTACTATGGCTACACCTTC.

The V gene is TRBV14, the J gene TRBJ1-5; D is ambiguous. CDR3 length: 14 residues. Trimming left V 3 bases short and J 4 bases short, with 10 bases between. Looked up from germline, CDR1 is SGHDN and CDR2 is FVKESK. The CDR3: CASSQIGVNQPQHF. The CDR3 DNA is TGTGCCAGCAGCCAGATCGGGGTAAATCAGCCCCAGCATTTT.

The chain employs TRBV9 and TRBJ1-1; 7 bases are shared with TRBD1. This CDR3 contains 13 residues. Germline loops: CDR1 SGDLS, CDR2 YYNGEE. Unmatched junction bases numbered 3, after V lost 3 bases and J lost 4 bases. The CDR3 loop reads CASSGHRGTEAFF. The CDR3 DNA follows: TGTGCCAGCAGCGGTCACAGGGGCACTGAAGCTTTCTTT.

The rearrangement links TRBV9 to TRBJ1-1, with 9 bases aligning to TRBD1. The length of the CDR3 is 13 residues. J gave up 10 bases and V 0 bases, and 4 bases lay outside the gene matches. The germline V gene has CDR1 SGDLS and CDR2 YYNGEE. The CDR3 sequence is CASSVEGQGAAFF. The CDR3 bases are TGTGCCAGCAGCGTAGAGGGACAGGGTGCAGCTTTCTTT.

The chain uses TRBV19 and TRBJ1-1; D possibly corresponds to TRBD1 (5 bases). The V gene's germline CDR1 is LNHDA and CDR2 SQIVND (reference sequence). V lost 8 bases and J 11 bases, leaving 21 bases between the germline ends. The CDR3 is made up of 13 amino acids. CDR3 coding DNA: TGTGCCAGTTTCCAACTATCAGGGAGGACGGCTTTCTTT. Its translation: CASFQLSGRTAFF.

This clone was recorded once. The CDR3 bases are TGTGCCAGCAGTTACATGGGCCTAAGCTCCTACGAGCAGTACTTC. Residues: CASSYMGLSSYEQYF. The V and J genes are TRBV6-6 and TRBJ2-7; D is uncertain. The CDR3 covers 15 residues. CDR1 is MNHNY, CDR2 SVGAGI, per germline (reference sequence). V gave up 2 bases and J gave up 0 bases, with 11 bases separating them.

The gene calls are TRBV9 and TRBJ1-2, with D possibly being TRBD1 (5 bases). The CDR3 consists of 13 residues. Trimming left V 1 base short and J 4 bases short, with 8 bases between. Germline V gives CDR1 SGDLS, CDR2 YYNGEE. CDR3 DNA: TGTGCCAGCAGCGTAACAGGAATCTATGGCTACACCTTC. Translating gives CASSVTGIYGYTF.